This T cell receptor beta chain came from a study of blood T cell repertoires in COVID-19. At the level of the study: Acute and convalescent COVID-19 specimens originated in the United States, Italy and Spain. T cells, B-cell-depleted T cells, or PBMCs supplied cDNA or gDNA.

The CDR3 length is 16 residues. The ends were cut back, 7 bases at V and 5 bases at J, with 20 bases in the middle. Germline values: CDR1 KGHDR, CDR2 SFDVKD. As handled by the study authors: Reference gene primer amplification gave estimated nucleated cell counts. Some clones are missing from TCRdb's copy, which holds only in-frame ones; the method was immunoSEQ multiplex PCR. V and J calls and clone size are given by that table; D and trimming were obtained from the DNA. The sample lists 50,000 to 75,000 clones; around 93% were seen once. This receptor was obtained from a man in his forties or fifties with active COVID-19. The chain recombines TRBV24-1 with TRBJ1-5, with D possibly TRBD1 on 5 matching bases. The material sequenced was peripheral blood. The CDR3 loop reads CATSSECRVGHQPQHF. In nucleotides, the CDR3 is TGTGCCACCAGCTCGGAGTGCAGGGTTGGGCATCAGCCCCAGCATTTT.